This T cell receptor beta chain was documented in a study of OX40 agonist ivuxolimab in advanced cancers. Study in general: Ivuxolimab, which is an agonistic anti-OX40 (CD134) antibody, was administered to the patients. Dose-escalation patients had hepatocellular carcinoma, melanoma, renal cell or head and neck cancer.

TCRdb's table, derived via immunoSEQ multiplex PCR, lists solely in-frame clones and lacks some. This sample has 31,000 or so clones, with roughly 79% found just once. Trimming cost V 3 bases and J 3 bases, with 9 bases left between them. Germline V gene lookup returns CDR1 LGHNA and CDR2 YNFKEQ. This CDR3 comprises 13 residues. Autoimmune disease history or systemic immunosuppression was exclusionary. At baseline, cycle 4 day 1, and cycle 7 day 1, blood was sampled. The chain couples TRBV4-2 to TRBJ2-7; D may match TRBD1 or TRBD2 (5 bases each). This sequence originates from an adult with an advanced solid tumor such as melanoma, head and neck, liver or kidney cancer. The starting material was CD4+ or CD8+ T cells sorted from blood, obtained in a trial of the OX40 agonist ivuxolimab. The CDR3 is CASSQGDLYEQYF. In DNA, the CDR3 is TGTGCCAGCAGCCAGGGGGATCTCTACGAGCAGTACTTC.